This TCR beta chain was documented in a study of OX40 agonist ivuxolimab in advanced cancers. Sequencing was performed with immunoSEQ multiplex PCR; in TCRdb, only in-frame clones are kept and a portion is missing. Here the sample spans 65,000 to 70,000 clones, around 86% being singletons. Germline trimming cut 9 bases from V and 2 bases from J; bases unmatched to any gene: 2. This CDR3 spans 14 amino acids. Germline CDR1 MNHEY, CDR2 SVGAGI. The study's findings and limits: With doses of 0.1-3.0 mg/kg, partial responders showed among the lowest clonal expansion. Expanded clones were, on average, more numerous in CD8+ T cells than in CD4+.

On this clone: Its cognate antigen is unknown.

This rearrangement joins TRBV6-5 to TRBJ2-3; 13 bases match TRBD2. The clonotype comes from an adult with an advanced solid tumor such as melanoma, head and neck, liver or kidney cancer. The sequenced sample was CD4+ or CD8+ T cells sorted from blood, obtained in a trial of the OX40 agonist ivuxolimab. CDR3 sequence reads: CASGTSGATDTQYF. In DNA form, the CDR3 reads TGTGCCAGTGGGACTAGCGGGGCCACAGATACGCAGTATTTT.